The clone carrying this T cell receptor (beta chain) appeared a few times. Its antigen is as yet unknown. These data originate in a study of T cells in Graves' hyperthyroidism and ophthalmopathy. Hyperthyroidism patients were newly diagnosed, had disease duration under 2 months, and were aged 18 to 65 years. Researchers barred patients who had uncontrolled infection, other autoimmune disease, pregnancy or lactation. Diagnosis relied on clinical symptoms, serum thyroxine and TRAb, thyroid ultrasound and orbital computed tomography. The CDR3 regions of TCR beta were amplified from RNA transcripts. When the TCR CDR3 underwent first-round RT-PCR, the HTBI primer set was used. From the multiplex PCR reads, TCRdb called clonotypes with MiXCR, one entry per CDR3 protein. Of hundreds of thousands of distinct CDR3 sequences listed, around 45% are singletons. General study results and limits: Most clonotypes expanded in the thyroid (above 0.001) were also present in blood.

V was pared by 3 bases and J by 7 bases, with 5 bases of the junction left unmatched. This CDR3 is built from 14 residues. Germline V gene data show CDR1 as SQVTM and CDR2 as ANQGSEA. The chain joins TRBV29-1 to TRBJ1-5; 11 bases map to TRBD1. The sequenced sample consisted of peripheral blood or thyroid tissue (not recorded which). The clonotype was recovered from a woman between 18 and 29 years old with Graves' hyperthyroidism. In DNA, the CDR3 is TGCAGCGTTGATCCGGGACAGGGGGGGCAGCCCCAGCATTTT. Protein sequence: CSVDPGQGGQPQHF.